Listed below are T cell receptor beta chains from one sample, sequenced in a study of T-cell memory formation after mild COVID-19. TCRdb independently ran MiXCR on the 5' RACE reads; one entry per CDR3 protein. This repertoire shows some 600,000 distinct CDR3 sequences, roughly 17% found once; its top ten account for approximately 8.1%. Material: PBMCs or a T cell subset sorted from them (not recorded which). Source of these receptors: an adult woman who had mild COVID-19 (a few samples of this study predate the infection). Cell type and time point are not known. Each CDR3 is given with its conserved first and last residue. D genes are given only for firm matches. Size is stated for part of the rows, as once, few or many counts, or as a class when the clone is expanded.

CDR3,DNA,size,J,V,D
CASSLGAGTNQPQHF,TGTGCCAGCAGTTTGGGAGCCGGGACGAATCAGCCCCAGCATTTT,-,TRBJ1-5,TRBV12-3/TRBV12-4,-
CASSPGDRGLSGNTIYF,TGCGCCAGCAGCCCAGGGGACAGGGGGCTCTCTGGAAACACCATATATTTT,few,TRBJ1-3,TRBV5-1,TRBD1
CATSDSPGAEQYF,TGTGCCACCAGTGATTCACCCGGGGCCGAGCAGTACTTC,-,TRBJ2-7,TRBV24-1,-
CASSLEAATNEKLFF,TGCGCCAGCAGCTTGGAGGCGGCCACTAATGAAAAACTGTTTTTT,few,TRBJ1-4,TRBV5-1,-
CSASRRGIEDTQYF,TGCAGTGCTTCCCGGAGGGGTATTGAAGATACGCAGTATTTT,few,TRBJ2-3,TRBV20-1,-
CASSRSRAQGEQFF,TGTGCCAGCAGCCGAAGCAGGGCGCAAGGCGAGCAGTTCTTC,few,TRBJ2-1,TRBV12-3/TRBV12-4,-
CASSLGGQGDYGYTF,TGTGCCAGCAGTTTAGGGGGACAGGGGGACTATGGCTACACCTTC,few,TRBJ1-2,TRBV12-3/TRBV12-4,TRBD1
CSVGLAGETQYF,TGCAGCGTGGGACTAGCGGGAGAGACCCAGTACTTC,-,TRBJ2-5,TRBV29-1,TRBD2
CASSLGEGGYTF,TGTGCCAGCAGTTTAGGAGAAGGAGGCTACACCTTC,-,TRBJ1-2,TRBV12-3/TRBV12-4,-
CASSRSRGSEGQFF,TGTGCCAGCAGCCGATCTCGGGGTAGCGAAGGGCAGTTCTTC,few,TRBJ2-1,TRBV3-1,-